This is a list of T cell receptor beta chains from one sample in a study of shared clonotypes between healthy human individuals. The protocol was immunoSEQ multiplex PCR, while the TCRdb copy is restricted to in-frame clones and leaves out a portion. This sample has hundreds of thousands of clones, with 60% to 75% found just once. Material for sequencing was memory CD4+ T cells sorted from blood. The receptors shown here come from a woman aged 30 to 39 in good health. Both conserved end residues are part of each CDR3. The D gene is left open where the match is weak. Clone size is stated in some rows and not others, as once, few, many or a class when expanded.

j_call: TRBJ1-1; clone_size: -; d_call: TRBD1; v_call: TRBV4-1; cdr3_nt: TGCGCCAGCAGCCAAGACGGGACAGGTAATGAAGCTTTCTTT; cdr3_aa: CASSQDGTGNEAFF
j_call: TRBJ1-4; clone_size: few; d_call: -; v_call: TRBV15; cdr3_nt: TGTGCCACCAGCAGAGGTTGGCGCTCAGGGGCTAATGAAAAACTGTTTTTT; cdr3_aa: CATSRGWRSGANEKLFF
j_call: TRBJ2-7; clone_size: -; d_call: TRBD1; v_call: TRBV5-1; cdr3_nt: TGCGCCAGCAGCTTTACTCGGGACAGTAGCTCCTACGAGCAGTACTTC; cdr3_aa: CASSFTRDSSSYEQYF
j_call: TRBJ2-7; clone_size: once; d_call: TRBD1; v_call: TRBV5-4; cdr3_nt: TGTGCCAGCAGTCCCGGGACAGGGGGCGCCTACGAGCAGTACTTC; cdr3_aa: CASSPGTGGAYEQYF
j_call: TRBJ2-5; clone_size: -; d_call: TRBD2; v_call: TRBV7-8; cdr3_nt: TGTGCCAGCAGCCCACGCGCGGCAGTGAGGACTAGCGGGAGGACGACCCAAGAGACCCAGTACTTC; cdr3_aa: CASSPRAAVRTSGRTTQETQYF
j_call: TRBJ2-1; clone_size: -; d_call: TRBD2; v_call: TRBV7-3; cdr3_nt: TGTGCCAGCAGCTCGGCGGGGGAGTACAATGAGCAGTTCTTC; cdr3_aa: CASSSAGEYNEQFF
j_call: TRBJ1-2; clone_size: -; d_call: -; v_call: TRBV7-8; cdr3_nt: TGTGCCAGCAGCGCAGGGGACTATGGCTACACCTTC; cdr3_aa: CASSAGDYGYTF
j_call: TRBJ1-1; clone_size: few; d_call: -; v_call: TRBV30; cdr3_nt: TGTGCCTGGAGTGTACTGGGGGGAACGGACACTGAAGCTTTCTTT; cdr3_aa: CAWSVLGGTDTEAFF
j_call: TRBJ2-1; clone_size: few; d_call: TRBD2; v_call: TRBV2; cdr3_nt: TGTGCCAGCAGCGGGACTAGCGGGAGTGGAGAGCAGTTCTTC; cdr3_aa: CASSGTSGSGEQFF
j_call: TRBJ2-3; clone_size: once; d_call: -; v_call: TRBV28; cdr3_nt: TGTGCCAGCAGTTTAGCCGGGAGTCTCAATACGCAGTATTTT; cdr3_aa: CASSLAGSLNTQYF
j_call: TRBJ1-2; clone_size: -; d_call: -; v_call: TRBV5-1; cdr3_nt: TGCGCCAGCAGCTTGTACACGAACTATGGCTACACCTTC; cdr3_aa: CASSLYTNYGYTF
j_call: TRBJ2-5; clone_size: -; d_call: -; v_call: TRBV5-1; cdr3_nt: TGCGCCAGCAGCCTGGGAAGTGGCGAGACCCAGTACTTC; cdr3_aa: CASSLGSGETQYF
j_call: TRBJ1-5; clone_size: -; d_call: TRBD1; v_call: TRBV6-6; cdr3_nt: TGTGCCAGCATAGACAGGGATGACCAGCCCCAGCATTTT; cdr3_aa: CASIDRDDQPQHF
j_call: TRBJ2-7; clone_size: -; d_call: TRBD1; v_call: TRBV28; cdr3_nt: TGTGCCAGCAGTTACGACAGGGGCCGTTCGAAGCAGTACTTC; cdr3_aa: CASSYDRGRSKQYF